The next 14 T cell receptor beta chains were all read from a single sample in a study of OX40 agonist ivuxolimab in advanced cancers. Profiling relied on immunoSEQ multiplex PCR, and the TCRdb table lists in-frame clones only, not all of them. This sample has 80,000 to 100,000 clones, with 90% to 95% found just once. Specimen: CD4+ or CD8+ T cells sorted from blood, collected in a trial of the OX40 agonist ivuxolimab. These receptors originate from an adult with an advanced solid tumor such as melanoma, head and neck, liver or kidney cancer.

This chain links TRBV14 with TRBJ1-6; D remains unclear. Germline V gene sequence: CDR1 SGHDN, CDR2 FVKESK. This CDR3 spans 13 amino acids. The germline V and J ends were trimmed by 0 bases and 11 bases, with 8 bases remaining between them. CDR3 sequence reads: CASSQDLETPLHF. The CDR3 DNA sequence: TGTGCCAGCAGCCAAGATCTCGAGACACCCCTCCACTTT.

This sequence joins TRBV6-1 and TRBJ2-2, with D tentatively TRBD1 (5 bases). Deletions cut 9 bases from V and 0 bases from J, with 11 bases between. There are 14 residues in the CDR3. Germline loops: CDR1 MNHNS, CDR2 SASEGT. The CDR3 DNA is TGTGCCAGTTGCAGGGATTCGAACACCGGGGAGCTGTTTTTT. It encodes CASCRDSNTGELFF.

The rearrangement uses TRBV27 and TRBJ2-4, with 8 nucleotides matching TRBD2. The V and J ends lost 6 bases and 3 bases, in that order; junction bases with no gene match: 13. This CDR3 contains 17 residues. Germline CDR1 MNHEY, CDR2 SMNVEV (reference sequence). The CDR3 region has the DNA TGTGCCAGCAGCCATTTCGCCGGGGGGGGAGGCAAAAACATTCAGTACTTC. Its translation: CASSHFAGGGGKNIQYF.

This clone was seen a handful of times. The chain combines TRBV30 with TRBJ1-1; 8 bases match TRBD1. The V segment lost 0 bases and the J segment 6 bases; nucleotides outside the gene matches: 3. Germline CDR1 is GTSNPN and CDR2 is SVGIG (reference sequence). The CDR3 extends over 13 amino acids. The CDR3 reads CAWSVQGGSEAFF. The CDR3 DNA reads as TGTGCCTGGAGTGTACAGGGGGGCTCTGAAGCTTTCTTT.

The genes are TRBV5-6 and TRBJ2-5; D possibly corresponds to TRBD2 (6 bases). V lost 0 bases and J lost 5, with 20 bases in between. The germline CDR1 and CDR2 sequences are SGHDT and YYEEEE. The CDR3 extends over 17 amino acids. Here the CDR3 reads CASSLEKTRDWGETQYF. CDR3 coding DNA: TGTGCCAGCAGCTTGGAAAAAACTCGGGACTGGGGGGAGACCCAGTACTTC.

The chain employs TRBV5-1 and TRBJ2-1, with 9 bases identical to TRBD2. The CDR3 extends over 14 amino acids. In germline, CDR1 is SGHRS, CDR2 YFSETQ. The V segment lost 0 bases and the J segment 15 bases; nucleotides outside the gene matches: 10. CDR3 amino acids: CASSLVSSGEPGFF. The CDR3 DNA is TGCGCCAGCAGCTTGGTGTCTAGCGGGGAACCAGGGTTCTTC.

The chain uses TRBV18 and TRBJ2-6; D unclear. The CDR3 has 13 residues. V dropped 0 bases and J dropped 3 bases, with 0 bases sitting between them. Germline loops: CDR1 KGHSH, CDR2 LQKENI. The CDR3 region is CASSPPGANVLTF. In DNA form, the CDR3 reads TGTGCCAGCTCACCACCTGGGGCCAACGTCCTGACTTTC. Full variable domain (remainder filled in from reference TRBV18 and TRBJ2-6): NAGVMQNPRHLVRRRGQEARLRCSPMKGHSHVYWYRQLPEEGLKFMVYLQKENIIDESGMPKERFSAEFPKEGPSILRIQQVVRGDSAAYFCASSPPGANVLTFGAGSRLTVL.

V gene TRBV30 combines with J gene TRBJ2-3; D remains ambiguous. V lost 0 bases to trimming and J lost 4 bases, with 8 bases between them. The CDR3 totals 13 residues. Germline V gene sequence: CDR1 GTSNPN, CDR2 SVGIG (reference sequence). CDR3 in DNA: TGTGCCTGGAGTGTGGGTAATGCAGATACGCAGTATTTT. Translating gives CAWSVGNADTQYF.

V gene TRBV19 combines with J gene TRBJ1-3, with 9 nucleotides matching TRBD1. CDR1 and CDR2 (germline): LNHDA, SQIVND (reference sequence). The length of the CDR3 is 16 residues. The V and J ends lost 3 bases and 3 bases, in that order; junction bases with no gene match: 6. CDR3 protein: CASSMIQGALGNTIYF. The CDR3 DNA reads as TGTGCCAGTAGTATGATACAGGGGGCGCTTGGAAACACCATATATTTT.

The count of this clone is one. This chain uses TRBV27 with TRBJ1-1, with 12 bases fitting TRBD1. The CDR3 has 17 amino acids. Losses at the gene ends were 7 bases for V and 5 bases for J; bases not matched to a gene: 14. Germline V gene lookup returns CDR1 MNHEY and CDR2 SMNVEV (reference sequence). The CDR3 DNA reads as TGTGCCAGCACCCTGTCCGGGACAGGGGGCGCGTGGACTGAAGCTTTCTTT. Its protein product is CASTLSGTGGAWTEAFF.

The genes are TRBV2 and TRBJ2-3, with 8 nucleotides matching TRBD1. CDR3 length: 16 residues. Germline V lookup: CDR1 SNHLY, CDR2 FYNNEI. Losses at the gene ends were 4 bases for V and 2 bases for J; bases not matched to a gene: 8. For the CDR3, the DNA is TGTGCCAGCAGTGCGGACCCAGGGGGCGTCACAGATACGCAGTATTTT. This codes for CASSADPGGVTDTQYF.

V usage is TRBV9 and J usage is TRBJ2-2; the D call may be TRBD1 or TRBD2 (5 bases each). With 1 base removed from V and 13 bases from J, the gap between germline ends came to 17 bases. CDR3 size: 14 residues. The V gene's germline CDR1 is SGDLS and CDR2 YYNGEE. The CDR3: CASSVLKGSEVLFF. In DNA form, the CDR3 reads TGTGCCAGCAGCGTACTGAAGGGGAGCGAGGTGCTGTTTTTT.

DNA for the CDR3: TGTGCCAGCAGCCCAACGGGACAGCCCGGGGAGCTGTTTTTT. The encoded protein is CASSPTGQPGELFF. This sequence joins TRBV9 and TRBJ2-2, with TRBD1 matching over 7 bases. Germline loops: CDR1 SGDLS, CDR2 YYNGEE. Trimming cost V 4 bases and J 6 bases; bases outside gene matches: 6. The CDR3 is 14 residues long.

This clone appeared a single time. The chain joins TRBV19 to TRBJ2-1; a possible D gene is TRBD1 (5 bases). The CDR3 is 12 residues long. V was pared by 5 bases and J by 5 bases, with 7 bases between. The germline CDR1 and CDR2 sequences are LNHDA and SQIVND (reference sequence). CDR3 sequence reads: CASSDRNNEQFF. Written as DNA, the CDR3 is TGTGCCAGTAGTGACAGAAACAATGAGCAGTTCTTC.